The 8 T cell receptor beta chains in this list originate from one sample, sequenced in a study of identical twins. TCRdb itself ran the 5' RACE reads through MiXCR, one entry per CDR3 protein. The table has 690,000 or so distinct CDR3 sequences, 8.5% to 9.5% seen once. The same specimen was also included in a second study, on yellow fever vaccine responses in identical twins.

Sequences were obtained from PBMCs. The receptors come from a woman between 18 and 29 years old in good health.

This clonotype was seen a handful of times. This chain's CDR3 is CASRMRSSYNEQFF. CDR3 nucleotides: TGTGCCAGCAGGATGAGGTCCAGCTACAATGAGCAGTTCTTC. This chain joins TRBV6-1 and TRBJ2-1, with no clear D. Trimming took 6 bases from V and 3 from J, leaving 12 bases between them. Per germline, CDR1 MNHNS and CDR2 SASEGT. This CDR3 region has 14 residues.

This clonotype occurred a few times. The gene calls are TRBV4-2 and TRBJ1-2; a weak D match, TRBD1 (6 bases). The V end was cut by 1 base, the J end by 7 bases, with 10 bases between. Germline loops: CDR1 LGHNA, CDR2 YNFKEQ. This CDR3 is 13 amino acids long. The CDR3: CASSQGAGVGYTF. Here the CDR3 DNA reads TGTGCCAGCAGCCAAGGTGCAGGGGTTGGCTACACCTTC.

The chain joins TRBV28 to TRBJ1-1, with TRBD1 as a possible D gene (5 bases). V was shortened by 3 bases and J by 4 bases, with 15 bases between the two germline ends. This CDR3 region has 15 residues. Per the germline V gene, CDR1 is MDHEN and CDR2 is SYDVKM. The CDR3 reads CASSFTQSGTTEAFF. The CDR3, as DNA: TGTGCCAGCAGTTTCACCCAGTCAGGGACCACTGAAGCTTTCTTT.

This clonotype was detected only a few times. The rearrangement uses TRBV20-1 and TRBJ2-7, with TRBD2 matching over 7 bases. This CDR3 comprises 15 residues. CDR1 and CDR2 from the germline V gene are DFQATT and SNEGSKA (reference sequence). Unmatched junction bases numbered 7, after V lost 0 bases and J lost 2 bases. The CDR3 loop is CSARDWSGTAYEQYF. The CDR3 DNA reads as TGCAGTGCTAGAGATTGGAGCGGGACGGCCTACGAGCAGTACTTC.

The chain is built from TRBV6-5 and TRBJ1-5; unclear D gene. CDR1 and CDR2 from the germline V gene are MNHEY and SVGAGI. Trimming shortened V by 0 bases and J by 5 bases, and 5 bases separated the two germline ends. This CDR3 has 13 residues. CDR3: CASSYSPDQPQHF. In nucleotides, the CDR3 is TGTGCCAGCAGTTACTCCCCCGATCAGCCCCAGCATTTT.

CDR3 in DNA: TGTGCCAGCACGCGGGGTGGGCCCCAGCATTTT. Its protein is CASTRGGPQHF. J is TRBJ1-5 and V is TRBV6-2 or TRBV6-3, with no clear D. The CDR3 length is 11 residues. Deletions cut 7 bases from V and 9 bases from J, with 10 bases between. Per germline, CDR1 MNHEY and CDR2 SVGEGT.

In this sample, this clonotype turned up a few times. V is TRBV14 and J is TRBJ2-7; TRBD2 is a possible D gene (6 bases). CDR1 SGHDN and CDR2 FVKESK come from the germline V gene. Trimming removed 1 base from V and 6 bases from J, with 13 bases in between. The CDR3 contains 14 residues. The chain's CDR3 is CASSQANGRGEQYF. CDR3 nucleotides: TGTGCCAGCAGCCAAGCGAACGGGAGAGGCGAGCAGTACTTC.

The chain uses TRBV7-2 and TRBJ2-7; D not certain. Germline assignment: CDR1 SGHTA and CDR2 FQGNSA. This CDR3 has 14 residues. With 0 bases removed from V and 2 bases from J, the gap between germline ends came to 8 bases. The CDR3, as DNA: TGTGCCAGCAGCTTAGCACAGCTAGCCTACGAGCAGTACTTC. Its translation: CASSLAQLAYEQYF.